This T cell receptor beta chain was found in a study of T cell repertoires in cytomegalovirus infection. Turning to the study itself: HLA-C-restricted CMV epitopes, recently identified, and well-studied HLA-B-restricted ones were used by the study. Both a matching HLA type and CMV infection were indicated by public TCR beta signatures. Study-level results: CMV-specific TCR beta clonotypes restricted by HLA-C were the ones dominating the ex vivo response. The cumulative frequency of public TCR beta families distinguished individuals who carried CMV together with the relevant HLA.

This clonotype has a handful of counts. No antigen is known for it. The CDR3 extends over 14 amino acids. V shed 1 base and J shed 2 bases, with 7 bases lying between them. CDR1 and CDR2 from the germline V gene are SGHTA and FQGTGA. TCRdb itself ran the reads through MiXCR, one entry per CDR3 protein. The sample records 40,000 to 55,000 distinct CDR3 sequences, over 20% being singletons. This specimen consisted of CD8+ T cells from cultured PBMCs, obtained from culture after CMV antigen stimulation. This clonotype was sampled from a human donor in good health (CMV status not recorded). Some clones in this sample may be carry-over from other donors' samples. The chain carries TRBV7-3 and TRBJ2-3; D gene ambiguous. For the CDR3, the DNA is TGTGCCAGCAGCTTAAGGCCACCCACAGATACGCAGTATTTT. It is translated as CASSLRPPTDTQYF.